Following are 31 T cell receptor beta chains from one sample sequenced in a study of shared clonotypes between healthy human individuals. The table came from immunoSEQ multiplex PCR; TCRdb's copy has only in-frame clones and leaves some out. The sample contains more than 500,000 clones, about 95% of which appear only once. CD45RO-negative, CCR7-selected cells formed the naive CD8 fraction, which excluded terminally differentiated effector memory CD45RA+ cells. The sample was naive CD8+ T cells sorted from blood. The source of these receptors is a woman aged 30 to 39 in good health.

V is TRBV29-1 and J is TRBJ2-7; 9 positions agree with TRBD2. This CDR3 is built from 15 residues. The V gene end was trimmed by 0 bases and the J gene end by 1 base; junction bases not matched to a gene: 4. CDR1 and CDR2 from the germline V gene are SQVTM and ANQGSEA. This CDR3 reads CSVEEGTSSSYEQYF. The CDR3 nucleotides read TGCAGCGTTGAAGAGGGGACTAGCTCATCCTACGAGCAGTACTTC.

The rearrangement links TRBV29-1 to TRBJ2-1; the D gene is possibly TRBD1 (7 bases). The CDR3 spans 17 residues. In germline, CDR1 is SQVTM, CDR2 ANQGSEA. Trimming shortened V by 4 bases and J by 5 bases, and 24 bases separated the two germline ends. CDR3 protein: CSVAGAARDRKNNEQFF. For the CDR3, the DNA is TGCAGCGTTGCGGGGGCCGCGAGGGACAGAAAAAACAATGAGCAGTTCTTC.

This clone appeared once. The CDR3 coding sequence is TGTGCCAGCTCGCCCGACAGGGGGAGGCCCGACGCTTTCTTT. This sequence encodes CASSPDRGRPDAFF. The chain couples TRBV18 to TRBJ1-1; 9 bases agree with TRBD1. The germline V gene has CDR1 KGHSH and CDR2 LQKENI. The V and J ends lost 6 bases and 11 bases, in that order; junction bases with no gene match: 13. The CDR3 has 14 amino acids.

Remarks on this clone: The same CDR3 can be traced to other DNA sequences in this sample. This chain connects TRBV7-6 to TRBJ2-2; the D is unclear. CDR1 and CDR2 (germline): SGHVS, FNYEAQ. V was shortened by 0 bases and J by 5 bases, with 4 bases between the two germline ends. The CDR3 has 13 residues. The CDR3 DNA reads TGTGCCAGCAGCTTAGCAGGGACCGGGGAGCTGTTTTTT. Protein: CASSLAGTGELFF.

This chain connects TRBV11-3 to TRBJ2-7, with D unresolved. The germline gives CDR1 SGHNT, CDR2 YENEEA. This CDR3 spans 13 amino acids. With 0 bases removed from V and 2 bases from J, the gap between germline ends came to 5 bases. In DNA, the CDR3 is TGTGCCAGCAGCTTAGATGGACCCTACGAGCAGTACTTC. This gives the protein CASSLDGPYEQYF.

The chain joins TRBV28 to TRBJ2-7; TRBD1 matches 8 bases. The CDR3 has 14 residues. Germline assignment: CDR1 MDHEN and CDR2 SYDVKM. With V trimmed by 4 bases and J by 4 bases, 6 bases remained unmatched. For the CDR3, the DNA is TGTGCCAGCAGTTGGACAGGGTCCGGTTACGAGCAGTACTTC. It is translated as CASSWTGSGYEQYF.

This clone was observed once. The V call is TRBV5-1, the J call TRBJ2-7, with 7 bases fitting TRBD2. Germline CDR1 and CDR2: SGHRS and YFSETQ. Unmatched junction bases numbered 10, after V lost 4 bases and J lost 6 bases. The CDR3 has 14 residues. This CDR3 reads CASSLGEGLREQYF. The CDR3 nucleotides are TGCGCCAGCAGCCTGGGGGAGGGGTTGCGCGAGCAGTACTTC.

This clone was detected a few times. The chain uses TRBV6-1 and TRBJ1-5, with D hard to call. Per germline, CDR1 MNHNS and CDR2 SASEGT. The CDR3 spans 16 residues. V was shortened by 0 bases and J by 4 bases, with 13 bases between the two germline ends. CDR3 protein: CASSEATWAVNQPQHF. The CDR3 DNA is TGTGCCAGCAGTGAAGCGACATGGGCGGTGAATCAGCCCCAGCATTTT.

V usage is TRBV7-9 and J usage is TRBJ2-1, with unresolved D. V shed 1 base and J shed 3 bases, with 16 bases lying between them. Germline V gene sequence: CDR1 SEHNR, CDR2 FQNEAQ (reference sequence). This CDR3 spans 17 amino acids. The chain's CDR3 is CASSLGSLGLGYNEQFF. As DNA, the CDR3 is TGTGCCAGCAGCTTAGGGTCTTTGGGATTAGGCTACAATGAGCAGTTCTTC.

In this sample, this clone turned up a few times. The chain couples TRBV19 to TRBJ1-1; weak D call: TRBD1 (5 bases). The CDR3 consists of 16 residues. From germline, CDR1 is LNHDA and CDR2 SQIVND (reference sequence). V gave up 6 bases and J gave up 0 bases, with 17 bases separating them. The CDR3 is CASRPLGELMNTEAFF. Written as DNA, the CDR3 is TGTGCCAGTAGGCCGTTGGGGGAACTCATGAACACTGAAGCTTTCTTT.

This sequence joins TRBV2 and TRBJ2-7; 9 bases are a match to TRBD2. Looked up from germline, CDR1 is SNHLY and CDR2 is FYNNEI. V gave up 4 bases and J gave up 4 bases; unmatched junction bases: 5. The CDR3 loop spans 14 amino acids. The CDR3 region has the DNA TGTGCCAGCAGTGCTGATAGCGGGAGTTACGAGCAGTACTTC. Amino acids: CASSADSGSYEQYF. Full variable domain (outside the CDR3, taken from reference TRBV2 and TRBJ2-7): EPEVTQTPSHQVTQMGQEVILRCVPISNHLYFYWYRQILGQKVEFLVSFYNNEISEKSEIFDDQFSVERPDGSNFTLKIRSTKLEDSAMYFCASSADSGSYEQYFGPGTRLTVT.

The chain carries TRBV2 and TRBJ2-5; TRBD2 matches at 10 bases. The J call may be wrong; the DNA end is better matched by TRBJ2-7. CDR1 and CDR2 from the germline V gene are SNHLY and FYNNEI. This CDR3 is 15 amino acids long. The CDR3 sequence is CASTGLAEKTYEQYF. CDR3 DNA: TGTGCCAGCACCGGACTAGCGGAGAAGACCTACGAGCAGTACTTC.

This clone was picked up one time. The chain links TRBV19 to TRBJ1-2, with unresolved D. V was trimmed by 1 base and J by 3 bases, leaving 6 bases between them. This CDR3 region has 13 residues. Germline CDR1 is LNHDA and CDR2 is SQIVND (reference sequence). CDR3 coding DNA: TGTGCCAGTAGTATAGGGACGGACTATGGCTACACCTTC. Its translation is CASSIGTDYGYTF.

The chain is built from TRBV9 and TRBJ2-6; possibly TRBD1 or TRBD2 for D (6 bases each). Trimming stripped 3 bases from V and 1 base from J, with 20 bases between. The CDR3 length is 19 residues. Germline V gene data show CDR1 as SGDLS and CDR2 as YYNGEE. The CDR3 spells CASSESSRGGRSGANVLTF. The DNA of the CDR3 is TGTGCCAGCAGCGAAAGCTCAAGAGGGGGGAGATCTGGGGCCAACGTCCTGACTTTC.

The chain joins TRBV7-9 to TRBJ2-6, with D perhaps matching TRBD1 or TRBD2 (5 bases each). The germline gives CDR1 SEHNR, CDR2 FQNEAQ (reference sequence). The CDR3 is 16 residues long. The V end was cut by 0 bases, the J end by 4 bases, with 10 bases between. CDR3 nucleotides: TGTGCCAGCAGCTTAGCGCTTGGGACCGGGGCCAACGTCCTGACTTTC. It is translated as CASSLALGTGANVLTF.

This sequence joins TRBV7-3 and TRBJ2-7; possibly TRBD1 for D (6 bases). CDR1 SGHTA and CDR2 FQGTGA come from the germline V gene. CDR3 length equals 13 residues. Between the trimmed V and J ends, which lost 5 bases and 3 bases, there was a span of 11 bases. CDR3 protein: CASSLGHLYEQYF. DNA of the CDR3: TGTGCCAGCAGCCTGGGACATCTCTACGAGCAGTACTTC.

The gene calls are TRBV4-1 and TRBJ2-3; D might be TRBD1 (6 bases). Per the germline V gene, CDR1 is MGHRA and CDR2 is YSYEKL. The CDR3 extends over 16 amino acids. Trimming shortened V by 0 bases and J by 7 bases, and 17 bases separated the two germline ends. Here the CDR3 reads CASSQDITGFRNTQYF. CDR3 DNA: TGCGCCAGCAGCCAAGATATCACAGGGTTTAGGAATACGCAGTATTTT.

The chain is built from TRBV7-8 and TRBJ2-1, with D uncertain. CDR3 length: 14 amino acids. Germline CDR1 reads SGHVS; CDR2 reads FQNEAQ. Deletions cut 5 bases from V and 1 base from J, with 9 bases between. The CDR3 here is CASSPISSYNEQFF. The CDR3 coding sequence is TGTGCCAGCAGCCCGATCAGTTCCTACAATGAGCAGTTCTTC.

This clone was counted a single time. The CDR3 loop reads CASRQTGNYEQYF. CDR3 coding DNA: TGTGCCAGCAGGCAAACCGGGAACTACGAGCAGTACTTC. V and J are TRBV5-5 and TRBJ2-7; D may be TRBD2 (5 bases). Germline loops: CDR1 SGHKS, CDR2 YYEKEE (reference sequence). The V and J ends lost 5 bases and 3 bases respectively, with 12 bases between them. The CDR3 extends over 13 amino acids. Full variable domain (rest looked up from reference TRBV5-5 and TRBJ2-7): DAGVTQSPTHLIKTRGQQVTLRCSPISGHKSVSWYQQVLGQGPQFIFQYYEKEERGRGNFPDRFSARQFPNYSSELNVNALLLGDSALYLCASRQTGNYEQYFGPGTRLTVT.

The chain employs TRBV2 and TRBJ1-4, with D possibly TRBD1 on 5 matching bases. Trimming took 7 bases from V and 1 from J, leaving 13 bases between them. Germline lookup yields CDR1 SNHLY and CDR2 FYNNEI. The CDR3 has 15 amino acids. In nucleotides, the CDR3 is TGTGCCAGCATTTCCGGGGGTGGAACTAATGAAAAACTGTTTTTT. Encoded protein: CASISGGGTNEKLFF.

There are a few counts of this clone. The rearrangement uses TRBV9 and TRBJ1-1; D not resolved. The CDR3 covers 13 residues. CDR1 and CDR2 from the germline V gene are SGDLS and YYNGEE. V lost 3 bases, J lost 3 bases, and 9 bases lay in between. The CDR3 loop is CASSAPPDTEAFF. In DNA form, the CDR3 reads TGTGCCAGCAGCGCACCACCGGACACTGAAGCTTTCTTT.

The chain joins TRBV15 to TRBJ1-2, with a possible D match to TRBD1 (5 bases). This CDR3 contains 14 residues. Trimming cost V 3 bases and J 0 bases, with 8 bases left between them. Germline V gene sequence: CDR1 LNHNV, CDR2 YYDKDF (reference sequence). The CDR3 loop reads CATSRGVSNYGYTF. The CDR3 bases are TGTGCCACCAGCAGGGGGGTCTCTAACTATGGCTACACCTTC.

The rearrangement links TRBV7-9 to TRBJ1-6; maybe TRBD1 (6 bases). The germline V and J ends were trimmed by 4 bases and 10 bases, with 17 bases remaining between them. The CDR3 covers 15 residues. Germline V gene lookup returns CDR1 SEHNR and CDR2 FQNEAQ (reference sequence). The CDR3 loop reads CASSSDYRVGSPLHF. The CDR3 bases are TGTGCCAGCAGCTCGGACTACAGGGTCGGGTCACCCCTCCACTTT.

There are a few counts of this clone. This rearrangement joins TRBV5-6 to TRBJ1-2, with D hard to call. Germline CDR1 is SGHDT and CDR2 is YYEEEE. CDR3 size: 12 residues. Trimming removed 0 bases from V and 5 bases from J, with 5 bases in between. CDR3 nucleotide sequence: TGTGCCAGCAGCTTGGAAGGGTATGGCTACACCTTC. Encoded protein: CASSLEGYGYTF.

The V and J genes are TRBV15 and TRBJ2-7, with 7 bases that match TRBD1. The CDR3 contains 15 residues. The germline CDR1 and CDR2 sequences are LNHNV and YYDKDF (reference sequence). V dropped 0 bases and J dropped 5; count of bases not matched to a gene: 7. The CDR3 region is CATSRDLGGDDEQYF. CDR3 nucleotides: TGTGCCACCAGCAGAGATTTAGGGGGCGACGACGAGCAGTACTTC.

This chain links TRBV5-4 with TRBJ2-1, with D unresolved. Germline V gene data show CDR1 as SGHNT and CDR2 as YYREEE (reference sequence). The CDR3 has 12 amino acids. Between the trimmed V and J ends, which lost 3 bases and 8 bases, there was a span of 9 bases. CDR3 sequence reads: CASSSPGYEQFF. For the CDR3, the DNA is TGTGCCAGCAGCTCGCCGGGTTATGAGCAGTTCTTC.

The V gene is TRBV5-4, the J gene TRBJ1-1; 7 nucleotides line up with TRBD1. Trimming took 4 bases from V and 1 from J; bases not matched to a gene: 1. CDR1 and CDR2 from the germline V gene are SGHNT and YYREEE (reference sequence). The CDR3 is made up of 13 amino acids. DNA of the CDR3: TGTGCCAGCAGCCGGGACAGGAACACTGAAGCTTTCTTT. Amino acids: CASSRDRNTEAFF. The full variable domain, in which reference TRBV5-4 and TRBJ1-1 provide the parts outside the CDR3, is ETGVTQSPTHLIKTRGQQVTLRCSSQSGHNTVSWYQQALGQGPQFIFQYYREEENGRGNFPPRFSGLQFPNYSSELNVNALELDDSALYLCASSRDRNTEAFFGQGTRLTVV.

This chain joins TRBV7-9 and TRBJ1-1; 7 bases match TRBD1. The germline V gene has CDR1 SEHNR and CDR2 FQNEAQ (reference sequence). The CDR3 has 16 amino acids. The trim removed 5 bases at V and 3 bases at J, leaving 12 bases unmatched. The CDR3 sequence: CASSLYPTGMYTEAFF. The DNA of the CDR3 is TGTGCCAGCAGCCTATACCCGACAGGGATGTACACTGAAGCTTTCTTT.

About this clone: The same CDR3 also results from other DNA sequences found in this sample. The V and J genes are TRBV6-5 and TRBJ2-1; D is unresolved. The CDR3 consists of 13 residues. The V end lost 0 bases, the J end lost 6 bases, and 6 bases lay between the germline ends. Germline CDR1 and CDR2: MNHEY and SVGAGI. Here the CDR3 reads CASSYSSRNEQFF. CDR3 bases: TGTGCCAGCAGTTACTCTAGCCGCAATGAGCAGTTCTTC.

The CDR3 region has the DNA TGTGCCAGCTTGACTAGCGAAACGTCCTACAATGAGCAGTTCTTC. Its protein product is CASLTSETSYNEQFF. This chain connects TRBV2 to TRBJ2-1, with 8 bases fitting TRBD2. The CDR3 extends over 15 amino acids. V lost 8 bases to trimming and J lost 1 base; unmatched junction nucleotides: 7. Germline V lookup: CDR1 SNHLY, CDR2 FYNNEI.

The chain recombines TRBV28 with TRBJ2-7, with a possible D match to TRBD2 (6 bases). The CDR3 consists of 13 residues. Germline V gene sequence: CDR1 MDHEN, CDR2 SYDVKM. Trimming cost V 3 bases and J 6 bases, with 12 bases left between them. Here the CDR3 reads CASSFGAGLEQYF. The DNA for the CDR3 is TGTGCCAGCAGTTTTGGCGCGGGACTCGAGCAGTACTTC.